The present T cell receptor beta chain was sequenced within a study of blood T cells in healthy people across ages. CDR3 length: 13 residues. CDR1 and CDR2 (germline): SGHTA, FQGNSA. The ends lost 5 bases at V and 5 bases at J; junction bases unmatched: 3. It was with a sample-barcoded 5' primer and a J-beta primer mix that a second PCR of about 6 to 12 cycles was run. MiXCR was run by TCRdb on the 5' RACE reads, yielding one entry per CDR3 protein. Here the sample spans under 1,000,000 distinct CDR3 sequences, around 45% being singletons. This clonotype was seen many times. This TCR came from an elderly man in good health. Sequencing was done on a sample of blood. The rearrangement uses TRBV7-2 and TRBJ2-5, with TRBD1 identical over 9 bases. In nucleotides, the CDR3 is TGTGCCAGCAGCCTCGGGACAGGGGAGACCCAGTACTTC. Amino acid sequence: CASSLGTGETQYF.